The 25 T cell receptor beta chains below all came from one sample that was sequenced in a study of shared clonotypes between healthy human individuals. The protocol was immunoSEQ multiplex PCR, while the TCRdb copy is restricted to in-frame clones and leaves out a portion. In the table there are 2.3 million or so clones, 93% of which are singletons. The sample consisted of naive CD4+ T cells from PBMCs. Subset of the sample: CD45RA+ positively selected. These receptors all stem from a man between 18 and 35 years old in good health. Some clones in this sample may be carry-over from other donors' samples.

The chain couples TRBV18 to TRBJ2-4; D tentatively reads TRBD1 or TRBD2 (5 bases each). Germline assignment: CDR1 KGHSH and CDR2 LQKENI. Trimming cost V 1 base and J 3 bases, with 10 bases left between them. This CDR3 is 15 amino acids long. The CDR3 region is CASSPLDSGKNIQYF. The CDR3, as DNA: TGTGCCAGCTCACCACTTGACAGCGGCAAAAACATTCAGTACTTC.

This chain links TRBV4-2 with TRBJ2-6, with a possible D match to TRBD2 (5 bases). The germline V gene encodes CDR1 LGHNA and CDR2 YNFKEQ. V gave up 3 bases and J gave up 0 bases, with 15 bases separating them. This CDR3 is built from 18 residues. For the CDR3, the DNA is TGTGCCAGCAGCCATGAGGAGCGGCTCAACTCTGGGGCCAACGTCCTGACTTTC. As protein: CASSHEERLNSGANVLTF.

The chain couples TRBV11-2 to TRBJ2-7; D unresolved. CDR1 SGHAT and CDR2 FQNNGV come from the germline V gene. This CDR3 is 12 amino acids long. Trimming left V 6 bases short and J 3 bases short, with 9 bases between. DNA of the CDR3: TGTGCCAGCAGTACTTCTTTCTACGAGCAGTACTTC. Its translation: CASSTSFYEQYF.

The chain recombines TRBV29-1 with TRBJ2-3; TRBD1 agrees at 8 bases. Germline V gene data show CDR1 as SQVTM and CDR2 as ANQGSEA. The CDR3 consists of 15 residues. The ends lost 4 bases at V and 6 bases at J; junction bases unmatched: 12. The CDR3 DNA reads TGCAGCGTTGCCCCTCCCGCAGGGGGCCTTGATACGCAGTATTTT. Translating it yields CSVAPPAGGLDTQYF.

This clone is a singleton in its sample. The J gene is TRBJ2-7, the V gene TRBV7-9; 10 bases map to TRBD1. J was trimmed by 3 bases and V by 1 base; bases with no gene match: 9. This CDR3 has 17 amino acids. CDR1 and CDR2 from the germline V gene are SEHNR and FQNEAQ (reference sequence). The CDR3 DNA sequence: TGTGCCAGCAGCTTAGGGCAATGGGACAGGGGTGACTACGAGCAGTACTTC. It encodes CASSLGQWDRGDYEQYF.

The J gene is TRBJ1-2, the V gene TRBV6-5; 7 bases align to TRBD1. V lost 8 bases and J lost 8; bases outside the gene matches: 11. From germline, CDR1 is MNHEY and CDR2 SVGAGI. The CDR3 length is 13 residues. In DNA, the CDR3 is TGTGCCAGCTCCCCGACAGGGCCGGCCGGCTACACCTTC. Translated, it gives CASSPTGPAGYTF.

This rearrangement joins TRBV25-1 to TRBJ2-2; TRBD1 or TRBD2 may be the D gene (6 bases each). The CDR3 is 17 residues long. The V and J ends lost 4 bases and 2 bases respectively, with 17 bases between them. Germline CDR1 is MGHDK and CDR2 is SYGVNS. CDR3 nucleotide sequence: TGTGCCAGCAGTGGGCCCAGGGGAGGATCAAACACCGGGGAGCTGTTTTTT. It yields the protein CASSGPRGGSNTGELFF.

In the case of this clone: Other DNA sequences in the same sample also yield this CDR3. DNA for the CDR3: TGCGCCAGCAGCTTGGATCCCGGGAACACTGAAGCTTTCTTT. Its protein is CASSLDPGNTEAFF. V gene TRBV5-1 combines with J gene TRBJ1-1; D gene unclear. Germline values: CDR1 SGHRS, CDR2 YFSETQ. Trimming took 0 bases from V and 1 from J, leaving 7 bases between them. The CDR3 extends over 14 amino acids. The full variable domain, rest sourced from reference TRBV5-1 and TRBJ1-1, is KAGVTQTPRYLIKTRGQQVTLSCSPISGHRSVSWYQQTPGQGLQFLFEYFSETQRNKGNFPGRFSGRQFSNSRSEMNVSTLELGDSALYLCASSLDPGNTEAFFGQGTRLTVV.

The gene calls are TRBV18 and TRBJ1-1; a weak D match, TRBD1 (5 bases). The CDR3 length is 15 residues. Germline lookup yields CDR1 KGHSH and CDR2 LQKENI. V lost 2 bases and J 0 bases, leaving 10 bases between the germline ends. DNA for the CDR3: TGTGCCAGCTCACCATATACGACAGTGAACACTGAAGCTTTCTTT. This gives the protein CASSPYTTVNTEAFF.

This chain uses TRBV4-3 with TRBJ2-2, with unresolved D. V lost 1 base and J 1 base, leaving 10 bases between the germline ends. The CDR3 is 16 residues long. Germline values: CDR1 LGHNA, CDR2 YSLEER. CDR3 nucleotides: TGCGCCAGCAGCCAAGTCTCCGGGCGGAACACCGGGGAGCTGTTTTTT. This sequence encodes CASSQVSGRNTGELFF.

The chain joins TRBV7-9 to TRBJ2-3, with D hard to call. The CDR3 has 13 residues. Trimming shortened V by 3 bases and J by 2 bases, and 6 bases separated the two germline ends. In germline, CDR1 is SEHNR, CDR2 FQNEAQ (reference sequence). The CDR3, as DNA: TGTGCCAGCAGCTTGGCCCTCACAGATACGCAGTATTTT. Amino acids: CASSLALTDTQYF.

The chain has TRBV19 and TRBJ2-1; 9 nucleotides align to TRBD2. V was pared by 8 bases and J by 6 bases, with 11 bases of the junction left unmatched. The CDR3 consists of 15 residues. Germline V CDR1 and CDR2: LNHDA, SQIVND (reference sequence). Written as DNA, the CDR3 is TGTGCCAGTGGGCCCACGGGACTAGCTATCAATGAGCAGTTCTTC. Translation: CASGPTGLAINEQFF.

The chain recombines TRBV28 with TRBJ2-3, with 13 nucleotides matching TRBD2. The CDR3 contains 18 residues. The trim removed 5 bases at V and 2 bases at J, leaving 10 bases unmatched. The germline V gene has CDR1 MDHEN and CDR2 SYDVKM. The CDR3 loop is CASSPGTSGNPYTDTQYF. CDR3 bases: TGTGCCAGCAGTCCAGGGACTAGCGGGAATCCTTACACAGATACGCAGTATTTT.

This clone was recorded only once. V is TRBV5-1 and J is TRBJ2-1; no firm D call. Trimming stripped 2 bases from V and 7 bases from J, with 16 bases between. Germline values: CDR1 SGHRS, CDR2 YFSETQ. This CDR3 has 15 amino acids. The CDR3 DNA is TGCGCCAGCAGCTTTCAGCTCCCAGCTACAAATGAGCAGTTCTTC. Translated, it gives CASSFQLPATNEQFF.

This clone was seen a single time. This CDR3 is CASSRSQETQYF. The CDR3 region has the DNA TGTGCCAGCAGCCGGAGCCAAGAGACCCAGTACTTC. V is TRBV14 and J is TRBJ2-5; D unresolved. This CDR3 has 12 residues. CDR1 is SGHDN and CDR2 is FVKESK in the germline V gene. Trimming removed 4 bases from V and 1 base from J, with 4 bases in between.

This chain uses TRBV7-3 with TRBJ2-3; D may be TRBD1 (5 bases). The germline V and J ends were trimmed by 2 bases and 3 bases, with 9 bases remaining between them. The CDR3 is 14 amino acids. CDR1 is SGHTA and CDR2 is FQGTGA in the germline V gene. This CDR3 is CASSLSRTTDTQYF. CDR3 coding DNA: TGTGCCAGCAGCTTATCTAGGACAACAGATACGCAGTATTTT.

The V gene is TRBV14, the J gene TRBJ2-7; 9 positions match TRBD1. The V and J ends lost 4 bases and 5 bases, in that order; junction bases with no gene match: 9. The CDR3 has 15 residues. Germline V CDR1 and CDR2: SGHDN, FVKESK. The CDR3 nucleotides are TGTGCCAGCAGCCCCCTCGGGACAGGGAAGGACGAGCAGTACTTC. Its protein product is CASSPLGTGKDEQYF.

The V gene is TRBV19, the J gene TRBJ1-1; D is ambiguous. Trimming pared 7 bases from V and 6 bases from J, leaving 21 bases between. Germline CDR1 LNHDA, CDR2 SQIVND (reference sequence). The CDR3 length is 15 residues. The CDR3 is CASTPPGRASAEAFF. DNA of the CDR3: TGTGCCAGTACTCCCCCGGGTAGGGCTAGTGCTGAAGCTTTCTTT.

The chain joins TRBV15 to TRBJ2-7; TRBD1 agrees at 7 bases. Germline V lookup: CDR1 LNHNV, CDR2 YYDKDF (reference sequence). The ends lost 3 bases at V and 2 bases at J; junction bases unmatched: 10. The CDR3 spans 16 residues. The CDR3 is CATSRVPGQLTYEQYF. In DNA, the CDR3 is TGTGCCACCAGCAGGGTACCGGGACAGTTAACCTACGAGCAGTACTTC.

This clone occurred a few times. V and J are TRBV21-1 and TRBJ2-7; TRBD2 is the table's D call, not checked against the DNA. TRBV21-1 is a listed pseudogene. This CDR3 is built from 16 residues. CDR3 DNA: TGTGCCAGCAGCACTAACCGGGTTGCAATGGCTCTCGAGCAGTACTTC. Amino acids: CASSTNRVAMALEQYF.

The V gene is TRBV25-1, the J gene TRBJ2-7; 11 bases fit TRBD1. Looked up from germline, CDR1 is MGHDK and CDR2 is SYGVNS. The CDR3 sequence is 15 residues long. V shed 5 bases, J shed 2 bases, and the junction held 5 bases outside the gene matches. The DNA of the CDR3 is TGTGCCAGCAGTTTGGGGGGACAGGGGGCCTACGAGCAGTACTTC. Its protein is CASSLGGQGAYEQYF.

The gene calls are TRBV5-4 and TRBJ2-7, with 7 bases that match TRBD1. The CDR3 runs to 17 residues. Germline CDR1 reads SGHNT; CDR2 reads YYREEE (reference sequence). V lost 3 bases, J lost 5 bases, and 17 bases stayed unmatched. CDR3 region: CASSSSHIDRDEDEQYF. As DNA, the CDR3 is TGTGCCAGCAGCTCCTCGCACATTGACAGGGACGAGGACGAGCAGTACTTC.

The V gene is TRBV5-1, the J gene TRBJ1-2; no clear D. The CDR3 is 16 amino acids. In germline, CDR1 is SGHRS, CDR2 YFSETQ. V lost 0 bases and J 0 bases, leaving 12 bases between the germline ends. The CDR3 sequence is CASSLASRITNYGYTF. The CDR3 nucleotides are TGCGCCAGCAGCTTGGCCTCTAGAATCACTAACTATGGCTACACCTTC.

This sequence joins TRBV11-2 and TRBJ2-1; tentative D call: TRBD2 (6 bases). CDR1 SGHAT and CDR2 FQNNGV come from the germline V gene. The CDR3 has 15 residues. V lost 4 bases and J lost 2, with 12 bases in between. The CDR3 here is CASSSTSGAYNEQFF. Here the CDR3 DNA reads TGTGCCAGCAGCTCGACCTCGGGAGCCTACAATGAGCAGTTCTTC. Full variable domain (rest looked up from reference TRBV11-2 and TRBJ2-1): EAGVAQSPRYKIIEKRQSVAFWCNPISGHATLYWYQQILGQGPKLLIQFQNNGVVDDSQLPKDRFSAERLKGVDSTLKIQPAKLEDSAVYLCASSSTSGAYNEQFFGPGTRLTVL.

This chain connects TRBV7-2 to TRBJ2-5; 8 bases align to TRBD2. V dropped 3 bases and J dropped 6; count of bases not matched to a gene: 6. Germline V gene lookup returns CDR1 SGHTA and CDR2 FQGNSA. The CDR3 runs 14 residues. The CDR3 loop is CASSFGLAPQTQYF. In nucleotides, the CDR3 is TGTGCCAGCAGCTTTGGACTAGCCCCCCAGACCCAGTACTTC.